The 5 T cell receptor beta chains listed next were all sequenced from one sample in a study of human T cells and chemical hapten exposure. TCRdb re-derived calls from the RACE reads in MiXCR, one entry per CDR3 protein. The sample carries approximately 260,000 distinct CDR3 sequences, about 8.1% recorded once. Time point given: pre-sensitization, week 0. Stated treatment: therapeutic diphenylcyclopropenone sensitization with weekly scalp DPC. This specimen was whole blood, taken in connection with sensitization to the hapten diphenylcyclopropenone (DPC). The receptors were sampled from a woman aged 40 to 55 with alopecia areata. Some clones in this sample may be carry-over from other donors' samples.

This clonotype appeared a few times. The chain employs TRBV6-5 and TRBJ2-7; 8 positions agree with TRBD2. Germline V gives CDR1 MNHEY, CDR2 SVGAGI. The CDR3 has 17 residues. J was trimmed by 0 bases and V by 2 bases; bases with no gene match: 9. CDR3 region: CASSYAGSGTSSYEQYF. The CDR3 region has the DNA TGTGCCAGCAGTTACGCAGGTAGCGGGACGAGCTCCTACGAGCAGTACTTC.

The chain uses TRBV20-1 and TRBJ2-1; D not resolved. Between the trimmed V and J ends, which lost 1 base and 5 bases, there was a span of 9 bases. CDR3 length equals 13 residues. Germline loops: CDR1 DFQATT, CDR2 SNEGSKA (reference sequence). The CDR3 is CSARGDSHNEQFF. The CDR3 nucleotides read TGCAGTGCTAGAGGCGACTCTCACAATGAGCAGTTCTTC.

The chain is built from TRBV12-3 or TRBV12-4 and TRBJ2-4; D may be TRBD1 (6 bases). This CDR3 is 12 amino acids long. Trimming removed 7 bases from V and 7 bases from J, with 11 bases in between. The DNA for the CDR3 is TGTGCCAGCACCCCTGGACAGAACATTCAGTACTTC. Encoded protein: CASTPGQNIQYF.

CDR3 sequence: CASGQASYAGELFF. The CDR3, as DNA: TGTGCCAGTGGGCAGGCGTCATACGCCGGGGAGCTGTTTTTT. V and J are TRBV28 and TRBJ2-2; D remains ambiguous. CDR3 length: 14 residues. Trimming removed 9 bases from V and 6 bases from J, with 17 bases in between. Germline V gene data show CDR1 as MDHEN and CDR2 as SYDVKM.

This clonotype was seen only a few times. Here the CDR3 reads CASSPDGLGGGYTF. Here the CDR3 DNA reads TGTGCCAGCAGCCCGGACGGTCTGGGGGGCGGCTACACCTTC. The chain employs TRBV5-6 and TRBJ1-2, with D possibly being TRBD1 (6 bases). CDR1 is SGHDT and CDR2 is YYEEEE in the germline V gene. V was clipped by 4 bases and J by 8 bases, with 18 bases between them. This CDR3 contains 14 residues.